This TCR beta chain was sequenced for a study of glioma-infiltrating T cells after dendritic cell vaccination. Across the whole study: Dendritic cell vaccination trial patients had either newly diagnosed or recurrent glioblastoma.

V gave up 0 bases and J gave up 7 bases; unmatched junction bases: 6. Germline CDR1 MNHEY, CDR2 SVGAGI. This CDR3 contains 14 residues. Up to about 2 ug genomic DNA was used for TCRB CDR3 amplification. Produced via immunoSEQ multiplex PCR; TCRdb's table is partial and in-frame only. Among roughly 41,000 clones listed, about 80% were seen once. The specimen was blood, collected before dendritic cell vaccination. J is TRBJ2-7 and V is TRBV6-5; 7 positions match TRBD2. The TCR was taken from a human donor with glioblastoma. CDR3 sequence reads: CASSYSRGGREQYF. DNA of the CDR3: TGTGCCAGCAGTTACTCTCGCGGGGGTCGGGAGCAGTACTTC.